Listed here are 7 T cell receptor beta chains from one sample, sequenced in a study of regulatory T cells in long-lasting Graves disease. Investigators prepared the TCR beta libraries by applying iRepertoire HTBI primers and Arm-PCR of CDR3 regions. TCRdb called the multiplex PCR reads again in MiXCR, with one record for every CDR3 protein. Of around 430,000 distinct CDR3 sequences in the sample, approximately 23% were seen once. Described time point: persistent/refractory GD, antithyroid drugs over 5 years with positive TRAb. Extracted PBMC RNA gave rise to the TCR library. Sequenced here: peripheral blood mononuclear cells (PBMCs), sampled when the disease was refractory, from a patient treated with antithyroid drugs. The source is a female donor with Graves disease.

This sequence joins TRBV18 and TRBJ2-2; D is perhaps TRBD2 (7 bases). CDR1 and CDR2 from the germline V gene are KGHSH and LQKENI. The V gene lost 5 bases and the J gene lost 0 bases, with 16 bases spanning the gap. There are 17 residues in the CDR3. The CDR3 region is CASSSNGGGANTGELFF. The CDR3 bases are TGTGCCAGCTCATCGAACGGCGGGGGCGCGAACACCGGGGAGCTGTTTTTT.

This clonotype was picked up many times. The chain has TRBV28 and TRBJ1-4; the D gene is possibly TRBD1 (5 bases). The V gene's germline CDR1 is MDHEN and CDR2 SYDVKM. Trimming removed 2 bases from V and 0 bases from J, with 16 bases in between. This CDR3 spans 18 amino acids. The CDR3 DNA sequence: TGTGCCAGCAGTTTAGTCTCCGGACATCCTACAACTAATGAAAAACTGTTTTTT. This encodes CASSLVSGHPTTNEKLFF.

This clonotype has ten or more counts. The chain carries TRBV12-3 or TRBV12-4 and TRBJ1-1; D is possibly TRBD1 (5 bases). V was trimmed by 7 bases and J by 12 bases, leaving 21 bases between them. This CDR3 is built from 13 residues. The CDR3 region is CASKPEWGGMSFF. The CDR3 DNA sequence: TGTGCCAGCAAACCCGAATGGGGGGGAATGTCTTTCTTT.

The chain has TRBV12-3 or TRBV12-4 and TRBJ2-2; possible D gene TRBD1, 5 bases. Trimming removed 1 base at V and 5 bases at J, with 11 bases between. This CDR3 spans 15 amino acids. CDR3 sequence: CASSLEAGRTGELFF. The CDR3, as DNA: TGTGCCAGCAGTTTAGAGGCAGGGCGAACCGGGGAGCTGTTTTTT.

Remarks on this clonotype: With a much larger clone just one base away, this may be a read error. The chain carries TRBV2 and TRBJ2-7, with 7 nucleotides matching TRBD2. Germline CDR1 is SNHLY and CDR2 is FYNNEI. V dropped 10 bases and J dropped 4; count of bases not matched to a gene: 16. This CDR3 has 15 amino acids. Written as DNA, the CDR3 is TGTGCCAACACCCTAGGAGGGGAGGGGTGGTACGAGCAGTACTTC. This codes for CANTLGGEGWYEQYF. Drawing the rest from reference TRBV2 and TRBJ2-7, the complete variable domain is EPEVTQTPSHQVTQMGQEVILRCVPISNHLYFYWYRQILGQKVEFLVSFYNNEISEKSEIFDDQFSVERPDGSNFTLKIRSTKLEDSAMYFCANTLGGEGWYEQYFGPGTRLTVT.

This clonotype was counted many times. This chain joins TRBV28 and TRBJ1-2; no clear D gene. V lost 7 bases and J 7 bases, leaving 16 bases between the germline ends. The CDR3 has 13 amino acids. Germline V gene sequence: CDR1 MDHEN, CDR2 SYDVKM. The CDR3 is CASKEVPGSGYTF. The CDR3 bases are TGTGCCAGCAAGGAGGTTCCGGGCAGTGGCTACACCTTC.

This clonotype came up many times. CDR3 protein: CASSQQAGAQETQYF. In nucleotides, the CDR3 is TGTGCCAGCAGCCAACAGGCGGGGGCCCAAGAGACCCAGTACTTC. The chain carries TRBV7-2 and TRBJ2-5; maybe TRBD2 (7 bases). The V and J ends lost 5 bases and 1 base respectively, with 14 bases between them. This CDR3 is 15 amino acids long. Germline values: CDR1 SGHTA, CDR2 FQGNSA.